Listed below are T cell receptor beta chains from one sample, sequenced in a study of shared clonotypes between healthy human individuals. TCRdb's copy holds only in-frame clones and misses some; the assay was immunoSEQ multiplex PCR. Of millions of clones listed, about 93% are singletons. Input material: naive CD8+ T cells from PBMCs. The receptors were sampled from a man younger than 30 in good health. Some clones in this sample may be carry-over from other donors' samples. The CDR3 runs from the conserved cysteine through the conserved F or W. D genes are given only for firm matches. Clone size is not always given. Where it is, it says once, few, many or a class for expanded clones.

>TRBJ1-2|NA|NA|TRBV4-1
CASSQVGGGYGYTF
TGCGCCAGCAGCCAAGTGGGAGGGGGATATGGCTACACCTTC
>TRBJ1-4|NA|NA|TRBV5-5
CASSLPHITGGGEKLFF
TGTGCCAGCAGCTTACCCCATATTACAGGCGGCGGTGAAAAACTGTTTTTT
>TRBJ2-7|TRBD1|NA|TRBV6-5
CASSYSTGQVSYEQYF
TGTGCCAGCAGTTACTCGACGGGACAGGTGTCCTACGAGCAGTACTTC
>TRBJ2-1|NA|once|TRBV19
CASSVKTLDSRIF
TGTGCCAGTAGTGTGAAAACACTGGACAGTCGGATCTTC
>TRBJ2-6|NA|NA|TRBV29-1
CSVELTSAGANVLTF
TGCAGCGTTGAATTGACTTCCGCTGGGGCCAACGTCCTGACTTTC
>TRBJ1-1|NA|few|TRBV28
CASSPGASDTEAFF
TGTGCCAGCAGTCCCGGGGCCTCCGACACTGAAGCTTTCTTT
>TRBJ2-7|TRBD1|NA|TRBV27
CASSTFRDRVRSEQYF
TGTGCCAGCAGTACTTTCCGGGACAGGGTTCGGAGCGAGCAGTACTTC
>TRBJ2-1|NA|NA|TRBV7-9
CASSSTVNEQFF
TGTGCCAGCAGCTCTACGGTGAATGAGCAGTTCTTC
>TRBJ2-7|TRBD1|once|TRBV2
CASSELYRGDEQYF
TGTGCCAGCAGTGAATTGTACAGGGGCGACGAGCAGTACTTC
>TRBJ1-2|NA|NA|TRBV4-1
CASSQDLRDYGYTF
TGCGCCAGCAGCCAAGATCTCCGAGACTATGGCTACACCTTC
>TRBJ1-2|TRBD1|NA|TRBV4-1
CASRLDRGPGYGYTF
TGCGCCAGCAGACTCGACAGGGGGCCGGGCTATGGCTACACCTTC
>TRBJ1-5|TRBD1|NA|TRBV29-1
CSVATGGNQPQHF
TGCAGCGTTGCGACAGGGGGGAATCAGCCCCAGCATTTT
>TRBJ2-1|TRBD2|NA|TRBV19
CASSPGGGSYYNEQFF
TGTGCCAGTAGTCCCGGAGGCGGGAGCTATTACAATGAGCAGTTCTTC
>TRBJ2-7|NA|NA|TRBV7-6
CASSLGGFYEQYF
TGTGCCAGCAGCTTAGGGGGTTTTTACGAGCAGTACTTC
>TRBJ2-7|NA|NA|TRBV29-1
CSVWDGYEQYF
TGCAGCGTTTGGGACGGGTACGAGCAGTACTTC
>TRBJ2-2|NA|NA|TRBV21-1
CASSPDRGKNTGELFF
TGTGCCAGCAGCCCGGACAGGGGGAAGAACACCGGGGAGCTGTTTTTT
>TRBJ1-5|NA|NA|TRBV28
CASSSPNQPQHF
TGTGCCAGCAGTTCCCCAAATCAGCCCCAGCATTTT
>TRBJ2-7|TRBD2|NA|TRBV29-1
CSVEGGGSYEQYF
TGCAGCGTTGAAGGCGGGGGCTCCTACGAGCAGTACTTC
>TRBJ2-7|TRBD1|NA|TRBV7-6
CASSQPRQGPPYEQYF
TGTGCCAGCAGCCAACCCAGACAGGGCCCCCCCTACGAGCAGTACTTC
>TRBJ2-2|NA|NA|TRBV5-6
CASSLLTGDLFF
TGTGCCAGCAGCTTGCTTACCGGGGATCTGTTTTTT
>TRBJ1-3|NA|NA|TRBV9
CASRGNSGNTIYF
TGTGCCAGCAGGGGAAACTCTGGAAACACCATATATTTT
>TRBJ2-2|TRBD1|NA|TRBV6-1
CASSEKDRGKGTGELFF
TGTGCCAGCAGTGAAAAGGACAGGGGGAAAGGAACCGGGGAGCTGTTTTTT
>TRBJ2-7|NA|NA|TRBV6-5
CASRQIRTFYEQYF
TGTGCCAGCAGGCAGATTAGGACGTTCTACGAGCAGTACTTC
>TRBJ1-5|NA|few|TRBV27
CASSPQGLYNQPQHF
TGTGCCAGCAGTCCCCAGGGACTCTATAATCAGCCCCAGCATTTT
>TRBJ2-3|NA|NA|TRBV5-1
CASSLGQGRVTDTQYF
TGCGCCAGCAGCTTGGGGCAGGGAAGAGTCACAGATACGCAGTATTTT
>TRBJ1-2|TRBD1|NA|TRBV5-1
CASSLGTGAGYGYTF
TGCGCCAGCAGCTTGGGGACAGGGGCAGGGTATGGCTACACCTTC
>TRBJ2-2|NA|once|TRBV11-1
CASSLDHRNTGELFF
TGTGCCAGCAGCTTAGATCATCGGAACACCGGGGAGCTGTTTTTT
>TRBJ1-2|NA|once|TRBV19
CASSPDGNGYTF
TGTGCCAGTAGTCCCGACGGAAATGGCTACACCTTC
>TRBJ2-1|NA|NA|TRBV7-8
CASSSRTEGQFF
TGTGCCAGCAGCTCCCGGACAGAGGGGCAGTTCTTC
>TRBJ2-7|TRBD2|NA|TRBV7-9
CASSSGLAGTEQYF
TGTGCCAGCAGCTCGGGACTAGCGGGAACCGAGCAGTACTTC
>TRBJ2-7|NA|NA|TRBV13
CASSSPPEGIYEQYF
TGTGCCAGCAGCTCCCCCCCGGAGGGGATCTACGAGCAGTACTTC
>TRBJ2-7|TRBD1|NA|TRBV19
CASSMTPGGASEQYF
TGTGCCAGTAGTATGACCCCAGGGGGAGCGTCCGAGCAGTACTTC
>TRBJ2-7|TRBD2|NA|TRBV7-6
CASSGSGGPYEQYF
TGTGCCAGCAGCGGTAGCGGGGGACCCTACGAGCAGTACTTC
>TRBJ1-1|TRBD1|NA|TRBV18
CASSRPGQGAEAFF
TGTGCCAGCTCACGACCGGGACAGGGGGCTGAAGCTTTCTTT
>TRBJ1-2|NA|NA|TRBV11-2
CASSLDPAGQGNYGYTF
TGTGCCAGCAGCTTAGATCCGGCAGGCCAGGGCAACTATGGCTACACCTTC
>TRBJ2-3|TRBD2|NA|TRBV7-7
CASSLGLAGADTQYF
TGTGCCAGCAGCTTAGGGCTAGCGGGAGCAGATACGCAGTATTTT
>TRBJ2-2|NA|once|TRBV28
CASSMTDTGELFF
TGTGCCAGCAGCATGACAGACACCGGGGAGCTGTTTTTT
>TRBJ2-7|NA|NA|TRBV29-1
CSVEELGGVHEQYF
TGCAGCGTTGAGGAGCTGGGAGGAGTCCACGAGCAGTACTTC
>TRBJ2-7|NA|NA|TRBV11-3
CASRGKDSYEQYF
TGTGCCAGCAGGGGCAAGGATTCTTACGAGCAGTACTTC
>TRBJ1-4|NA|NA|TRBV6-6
CASSYSIWARDEKLFF
TGTGCCAGCAGTTACTCGATCTGGGCCCGGGATGAAAAACTGTTTTTT
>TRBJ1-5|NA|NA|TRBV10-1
CAIPWRAGDQPQHF
TGCGCCATCCCGTGGAGGGCGGGGGATCAGCCCCAGCATTTT